This T cell receptor beta chain was obtained from a study of read filtering for tumor transcriptome and immune sequencing. For the study at large: R-ISS stage counts were eight or nine for I, roughly 16 for II, six or seven for III. Study outcomes and limitations: Approximately 87% of IR-seq clonotypes had a single read, yet these held about 3.5% of reads.

Molecular barcoded adaptors covering alpha/delta and beta/gamma chains were used on 400 ng RNA. TCRdb itself ran the reads through MiXCR, one entry per CDR3 protein. The table includes about 86,000 distinct CDR3 sequences, 9% to 15% detected once. This clonotype has a handful of counts. What it binds is not known. CDR3 size: 13 residues. Trimming left V 7 bases short and J 2 bases short, with 10 bases between. The V call is TRBV12-3 or TRBV12-4, the J call TRBJ2-3, with D possibly being TRBD1 or TRBD2 (5 bases each). The sample consisted of a population of CD138-negative cells sorted from bone marrow. The sequence derives from a donor at least 40 years old with multiple myeloma. The CDR3 region has the DNA TGTGCCAGCATCCCGGGGACCACAGATACGCAGTATTTT. Protein sequence: CASIPGTTDTQYF.